The 20 T cell receptor beta chains below come from one sample, sequenced in a study of neurological immune-mediated disorders. TCRdb redid the calling of the 5' RACE reads with MiXCR, one entry per CDR3 protein. The sample has 35,000 to 40,000 distinct CDR3 sequences; under 14% are singletons. Material: CD4+ T cells from blood. The receptors shown here come from a woman aged 25 to 39 with HTLV-1-associated myelopathy (HAM/TSP).

The sample holds many counts of this clonotype. For the CDR3, the DNA is TGCGCCAGCAGCTCCTCGGACAGGGTGAATACGCAGTATTTT. Its translation is CASSSSDRVNTQYF. The V and J genes are TRBV5-1 and TRBJ2-3; 8 bases agree with TRBD1. Germline trimming cut 3 bases from V and 7 bases from J; bases unmatched to any gene: 7. Germline loops: CDR1 SGHRS, CDR2 YFSETQ. The CDR3 contains 14 residues.

This clonotype has at least ten counts. The V gene is TRBV10-3, the J gene TRBJ1-1; no clear D. The germline gives CDR1 ENHRY, CDR2 SYGVKD. Trimming left V 4 bases short and J 4 bases short, with 7 bases between. There are 12 residues in the CDR3. CDR3 bases: TGTGCCATCAGTGGGAAAAGCACTGAAGCTTTCTTT. It encodes CAISGKSTEAFF.

This clonotype has at least ten counts. V and J are TRBV5-1 and TRBJ1-6, with a tentative D call TRBD1 (5 bases). In germline, CDR1 is SGHRS, CDR2 YFSETQ. The CDR3 extends over 16 amino acids. Between the trimmed V and J ends, which lost 4 bases and 5 bases, there was a span of 16 bases. The CDR3 region has the DNA TGCGCCAGCAGCGCGCAGGGCCAAATAAATAATTCACCCCTCCACTTT. The encoded protein is CASSAQGQINNSPLHF.

This clonotype was seen ten or more times. In DNA form, the CDR3 reads TGCGCCAGCAGCTTGTTGGGAGGGCGGGGAGATACGCAGTATTTT. It translates to CASSLLGGRGDTQYF. The chain joins TRBV5-1 to TRBJ2-3, with 7 bases aligning to TRBD2. J was trimmed by 5 bases and V by 1 base; bases with no gene match: 7. The CDR3 length is 15 residues. Germline-derived CDR1 and CDR2 are SGHRS and YFSETQ.

This clonotype was picked up many times. This chain uses TRBV5-1 with TRBJ1-4, with a tentative D call TRBD1 (5 bases). The CDR3 is 15 residues long. V was shortened by 1 base and J by 5 bases, with 12 bases between the two germline ends. The germline gives CDR1 SGHRS, CDR2 YFSETQ. The CDR3 sequence is CASSLLAGRNEKLFF. The CDR3 bases are TGCGCCAGCAGCTTGTTGGCAGGGAGGAATGAAAAACTGTTTTTT.

This chain links TRBV20-1 with TRBJ2-3; a possible D gene is TRBD2 (5 bases). Germline-derived CDR1 and CDR2 are DFQATT and SNEGSKA (reference sequence). CDR3 length equals 13 residues. V was shortened by 4 bases and J by 3 bases, with 11 bases between the two germline ends. CDR3 sequence: CSAKALGTDTQYF. The CDR3 DNA is TGCAGTGCTAAGGCACTAGGAACAGATACGCAGTATTTT.

A remark on this clonotype: This sequence may be a read error, since a much larger clone differs from it by one base. The rearrangement links TRBV7-6 to TRBJ2-7, with 9 bases that match TRBD2. This CDR3 contains 15 residues. The germline V gene has CDR1 SGHVS and CDR2 FNYEAQ. The CDR3 bases are TGTGTCAGCAGCCCTTTAGCGGGGGTCGCCTACGAGCAGTACTTC. Translated: CVSSPLAGVAYEQYF.

The sample holds many counts of this clonotype. The genes are TRBV20-1 and TRBJ1-1; no definite D call. The CDR3 spans 10 residues. CDR1 and CDR2 (germline): DFQATT, SNEGSKA (reference sequence). Trimming took off 0 bases at V and 7 bases at J, with 3 bases between the two ends. The CDR3 is CSARDGEAFF. The CDR3 bases are TGCAGTGCTAGAGATGGTGAAGCTTTCTTT.

This clonotype was seen a few times. The V and J genes are TRBV20-1 and TRBJ2-7; D might be TRBD1 (5 bases). In germline, CDR1 is DFQATT, CDR2 SNEGSKA (reference sequence). This CDR3 has 12 amino acids. The V gene lost 3 bases and the J gene lost 2 bases, with 8 bases spanning the gap. CDR3 residues: CSARDNTYEQYF. CDR3 nucleotides: TGCAGTGCTAGGGACAATACCTACGAGCAGTACTTC.

This clonotype has ten or more counts. The V call is TRBV20-1, the J call TRBJ2-2, with 10 bases identical to TRBD1. Germline V gives CDR1 DFQATT, CDR2 SNEGSKA (reference sequence). This CDR3 comprises 17 residues. J gave up 2 bases and V 0 bases, and 6 bases lay outside the gene matches. CDR3 coding DNA: TGCAGTGCTAGAGACGATGACAGGGGGCTTAACACCGGGGAGCTGTTTTTT. Protein sequence: CSARDDDRGLNTGELFF.

This clonotype was detected ten times or more. The V call is TRBV20-1, the J call TRBJ1-2; 11 nucleotides agree with TRBD1. There are 13 residues in the CDR3. The J segment lost 7 bases and the V segment lost 5 bases, leaving 6 bases of the junction unmatched. Germline V lookup: CDR1 DFQATT, CDR2 SNEGSKA (reference sequence). Here the CDR3 DNA reads TGCAGTGCTCACAGGACAGGGGGCAGTGGCTACACCTTC. Translated, it gives CSAHRTGGSGYTF.

In its sample, this clonotype was seen many times. CDR3 amino acids: CASSLSVATTNYGYTF. As DNA, the CDR3 is TGCGCCAGCAGCCTTTCAGTGGCAACAACTAACTATGGCTACACCTTC. The V and J genes are TRBV5-1 and TRBJ1-2, with D unclear. CDR3 size: 16 residues. CDR1 and CDR2 from the germline V gene are SGHRS and YFSETQ. V was trimmed by 4 bases and J by 0 bases, leaving 16 bases between them. Complete variable domain (other parts from reference TRBV5-1 and TRBJ1-2): KAGVTQTPRYLIKTRGQQVTLSCSPISGHRSVSWYQQTPGQGLQFLFEYFSETQRNKGNFPGRFSGRQFSNSRSEMNVSTLELGDSALYLCASSLSVATTNYGYTFGSGTRLTVV.

The table lists this clonotype with many counts. This chain joins TRBV11-3 and TRBJ1-1; no clear D. The ends were cut back, 2 bases at V and 4 bases at J, with 14 bases in the middle. The CDR3 totals 15 residues. CDR1 is SGHNT, CDR2 YENEEA, per germline. For the CDR3, the DNA is TGTGCCAGCAGCTTAAAAACGGCCCTAGTCACTGAAGCTTTCTTT. Translating gives CASSLKTALVTEAFF.

This clonotype was observed many times. V usage is TRBV20-1 and J usage is TRBJ1-1; D gene ambiguous. CDR3 length equals 12 residues. The germline V gene encodes CDR1 DFQATT and CDR2 SNEGSKA (reference sequence). With 3 bases removed from V and 4 bases from J, the gap between germline ends came to 9 bases. CDR3 sequence: CSARDGPTEAFF. CDR3 sequence (DNA): TGCAGTGCTAGGGATGGACCCACTGAAGCTTTCTTT.

Ten or more counts support this clonotype. The chain carries TRBV20-1 and TRBJ2-1; weak D call: TRBD1 (6 bases). The CDR3 extends over 13 amino acids. V was pared by 4 bases and J by 1 base, with 8 bases between. CDR1 is DFQATT, CDR2 SNEGSKA, per germline (reference sequence). The CDR3 coding sequence is TGCAGTGCTAATACAGGGTCCTACAATGAGCAGTTCTTC. Translation: CSANTGSYNEQFF.

This clonotype showed up many times. The gene calls are TRBV2 and TRBJ2-7; D is uncertain. Trimming took 2 bases from V and 4 from J, leaving 6 bases between them. Germline V lookup: CDR1 SNHLY, CDR2 FYNNEI. The CDR3 has 12 residues. CDR3 residues: CASSEQWYEQYF. The CDR3 region has the DNA TGTGCCAGCAGTGAACAGTGGTACGAGCAGTACTTC.

This clonotype was counted at least ten times. The genes are TRBV5-1 and TRBJ2-7, with D possibly being TRBD2 (6 bases). Germline V gives CDR1 SGHRS, CDR2 YFSETQ. The CDR3 contains 13 residues. Trimming left V 5 bases short and J 1 base short, with 10 bases between. The CDR3 loop is CASRTGGSYEQYF. DNA of the CDR3: TGCGCCAGCAGAACCGGGGGATCCTACGAGCAGTACTTC.

This clonotype was counted ten times or more. This chain connects TRBV5-5 to TRBJ1-1; weak D call: TRBD1 (5 bases). Germline-derived CDR1 and CDR2 are SGHKS and YYEKEE (reference sequence). There are 12 residues in the CDR3. The V end lost 4 bases, the J end lost 9 bases, and 13 bases lay between the germline ends. The CDR3, as DNA: TGTGCCAGCAGCCCCCGGGAGGGGCAAGCTTTCTTT. Its translation: CASSPREGQAFF.

This clonotype was observed at least ten times. The chain is built from TRBV6-1 and TRBJ1-2; the D gene is possibly TRBD1 (5 bases). The CDR3 sequence is 14 residues long. Trimming took 4 bases from V and 8 from J, leaving 17 bases between them. Germline CDR1 is MNHNS and CDR2 is SASEGT. The CDR3 DNA reads TGTGCCAGCAGTGGAGGTGGAGTCGGGGACGGCTACACCTTC. Translated: CASSGGGVGDGYTF.

This clonotype was observed many times. The gene calls are TRBV7-2 and TRBJ1-2; 10 bases align to TRBD1. Germline CDR1 is SGHTA and CDR2 is FQGNSA. The trim removed 3 bases at V and 5 bases at J, leaving 6 bases unmatched. The CDR3 totals 15 residues. The chain's CDR3 is CASSLQGQGSYGYTF. In DNA form, the CDR3 reads TGTGCCAGCAGCTTGCAGGGACAGGGGTCGTATGGCTACACCTTC.